A single sample is the source of the 15 T cell receptor beta chains below, sequenced in a study of response to subunit inactivated influenza vaccine. From the RT-PCR reads, TCRdb called clonotypes with MiXCR, one entry per CDR3 protein. The table has roughly 650,000 distinct CDR3 sequences, 11% to 15% seen once. The sample was PBMCs from blood, taken approximately 15 days before vaccination. The source of these receptors is a man aged 45-60 years who received an inactivated influenza vaccine.

This clonotype was seen more than once but under ten times. J is TRBJ1-6 and V is TRBV5-1, with a weak D call TRBD1 (5 bases). The length of the CDR3 is 14 residues. V shed 4 bases and J shed 5 bases, with 10 bases lying between them. The germline gives CDR1 SGHRS, CDR2 YFSETQ. CDR3 protein: CASSRRENNSPLHF. In DNA, the CDR3 is TGCGCCAGCAGCCGCAGGGAGAATAATTCACCCCTCCACTTT.

As DNA, the CDR3 is TGTGCCACCAGTAGGGGGGCCCACAATGAGCAGTTCTTC. This translates into CATSRGAHNEQFF. J is TRBJ2-1 and V is TRBV15, with D perhaps given as TRBD1 or TRBD2 (6 bases each). The germline V gene encodes CDR1 LNHNV and CDR2 YYDKDF (reference sequence). This CDR3 comprises 13 residues. With 6 bases removed from V and 5 bases from J, the gap between germline ends came to 11 bases.

The chain uses TRBV6-2 or TRBV6-3 and TRBJ1-1; D uncertain. Germline V gene lookup returns CDR1 MNHEY and CDR2 SVGEGT. The CDR3 has 11 residues. V was trimmed by 8 bases and J by 6 bases, leaving 10 bases between them. This CDR3 is CASGEHSEAFF. For the CDR3, the DNA is TGTGCCAGCGGTGAACATTCTGAAGCTTTCTTT.

V usage is TRBV6-1 and J usage is TRBJ2-7, with a possible D match to TRBD1 (5 bases). Germline lookup yields CDR1 MNHNS and CDR2 SASEGT. The ends were cut back, 1 base at V and 2 bases at J, with 9 bases in the middle. This CDR3 region has 14 residues. CDR3 residues: CASSEVGRAYEQYF. The CDR3, as DNA: TGTGCCAGCAGTGAAGTGGGCAGGGCCTACGAGCAGTACTTC.

The chain couples TRBV27 to TRBJ2-1; TRBD2 matches at 13 bases. CDR1 is MNHEY, CDR2 SMNVEV, per germline (reference sequence). Trimming cost V 3 bases and J 3 bases; bases outside gene matches: 8. The CDR3 runs to 18 residues. The CDR3 nucleotides are TGTGCCAGCAGTTTTGTAACTAGCGGGAGGGCTCACTACAATGAGCAGTTCTTC. It encodes CASSFVTSGRAHYNEQFF.

This clonotype was seen only a few times. This chain uses TRBV20-1 with TRBJ2-1, with TRBD1 identical over 12 bases. The CDR3 has 17 residues. Trimming removed 6 bases from V and 6 bases from J; junction bases left unmatched: 15. CDR1 and CDR2 (germline): DFQATT, SNEGSKA (reference sequence). The CDR3 nucleotides are TGCAGTGCCGGGGGACAGGGGGCTAGCGGGAGAGGCAATGAGCAGTTCTTC. Its protein product is CSAGGQGASGRGNEQFF.

The chain combines TRBV3-1 with TRBJ2-2, with D perhaps TRBD1 or TRBD2 (6 bases each). The ends were cut back, 3 bases at V and 5 bases at J, with 13 bases in the middle. The CDR3 totals 15 residues. The germline CDR1 and CDR2 sequences are LGHDT and YNNKEL (reference sequence). The CDR3 DNA sequence: TGTGCCAGCAGCCACTCCGGGGGCGGGACCGGGGAGCTGTTTTTT. Protein product: CASSHSGGGTGELFF. The complete variable domain, with remaining parts taken from reference TRBV3-1 and TRBJ2-2, reads DTAVSQTPKYLVTQMGNDKSIKCEQNLGHDTMYWYKQDSKKFLKIMFSYNNKELIINETVPNRFSPKSPDKAHLNLHINSLELGDSAVYFCASSHSGGGTGELFFGEGSRLTVL.

In its sample, this clonotype was seen many times. This chain joins TRBV29-1 and TRBJ2-7; 8 positions agree with TRBD1. The V segment lost 7 bases and the J segment 6 bases; nucleotides outside the gene matches: 5. Germline CDR1 SQVTM, CDR2 ANQGSEA. The CDR3 is 11 amino acids. CDR3 bases: TGCAGCGGTGGACAGGGTAGCGAGCAGTACTTC. Protein sequence: CSGGQGSEQYF.

This clonotype was detected a few times. The chain carries TRBV2 and TRBJ1-1; 7 nucleotides line up with TRBD1. CDR3 size: 14 residues. Germline assignment: CDR1 SNHLY and CDR2 FYNNEI. The V gene end was trimmed by 11 bases and the J gene end by 4 bases; junction bases not matched to a gene: 13. CDR3 DNA: TGTGCCGGGAAAAATGGACAGGCCCGCACTGAAGCTTTCTTT. It specifies CAGKNGQARTEAFF. Full variable domain (missing parts from reference TRBV2 and TRBJ1-1): EPEVTQTPSHQVTQMGQEVILRCVPISNHLYFYWYRQILGQKVEFLVSFYNNEISEKSEIFDDQFSVERPDGSNFTLKIRSTKLEDSAMYFCAGKNGQARTEAFFGQGTRLTVV.

In this sample, this clonotype turned up a few times. The J gene is TRBJ2-1, the V gene TRBV29-1, with 8 bases lining up with TRBD2. V lost 3 bases to trimming and J lost 0 bases; unmatched junction nucleotides: 4. This CDR3 is built from 15 residues. The germline gives CDR1 SQVTM, CDR2 ANQGSEA. The chain's CDR3 is CSVERREVSYNEQFF. The CDR3 DNA is TGCAGCGTTGAGCGGCGGGAGGTCTCCTACAATGAGCAGTTCTTC.

This clonotype came up a few times. The rearrangement uses TRBV20-1 and TRBJ2-7; the match to TRBD2 covers 9 bases. Germline CDR1 DFQATT, CDR2 SNEGSKA (reference sequence). The V and J ends lost 2 bases and 4 bases, in that order; junction bases with no gene match: 9. CDR3 length: 15 amino acids. The CDR3 nucleotides are TGCAGTGCTAGAAGGGGGTTCCTAGCGGGGTACGAGCAGTACTTC. Translating gives CSARRGFLAGYEQYF.

The gene calls are TRBV4-2 and TRBJ2-1; weak D call: TRBD2 (6 bases). V was clipped by 1 base and J by 7 bases, with 11 bases between them. The germline CDR1 and CDR2 sequences are LGHNA and YNFKEQ. The CDR3 totals 14 residues. The CDR3 nucleotides read TGTGCCAGCAGCCAAGCGACGGGAGTAAATGAGCAGTTCTTC. Protein sequence: CASSQATGVNEQFF.

The V and J genes are TRBV2 and TRBJ2-1, with 12 bases fitting TRBD2. CDR3 length: 15 amino acids. V trimming: 7 bases; J trimming: 6 bases; junction bases outside the gene matches: 7. The germline V gene has CDR1 SNHLY and CDR2 FYNNEI. The chain's CDR3 is CASTRLAGAGNEQFF. The DNA for the CDR3 is TGTGCCAGCACTCGACTAGCGGGGGCGGGCAATGAGCAGTTCTTC.

The rearrangement links TRBV19 to TRBJ1-5; 10 bases are shared with TRBD1. This CDR3 contains 15 residues. With V trimmed by 10 bases and J by 9 bases, 15 bases remained unmatched. The V gene's germline CDR1 is LNHDA and CDR2 SQIVND (reference sequence). The CDR3, as DNA: TGTGCCAAGTCCACGGGACAGGGGTTTTTTTGGCCCCAGCATTTT. Amino acid sequence: CAKSTGQGFFWPQHF.

As concerns this clonotype: Mismatch with germline at one junction end may stem from a read error. The chain links TRBV4-3 to TRBJ2-3; 9 nucleotides align to TRBD2. This CDR3 is 17 amino acids long. Looked up from germline, CDR1 is LGHNA and CDR2 is YSLEER. CDR3 coding DNA: TGCGCCAGCAGCCAAGATCCCCCCGGGACTAGCAGAGATACGCAGTATTTT. It translates to CASSQDPPGTSRDTQYF.